The 23 T cell receptor beta chains below all came from one sample that was sequenced in a study of blood T cell repertoires in COVID-19. Sequencing used immunoSEQ multiplex PCR; TCRdb keeps in-frame clones, though not all of them. Of tens of thousands of clones listed, 80% to 90% were seen once; the top ten hold about 1.1%. Material: peripheral blood. The origin of the receptors is a middle-aged man with acute or convalescent COVID-19.

This rearrangement joins TRBV5-4 to TRBJ1-1, with 9 bases that match TRBD1. From germline, CDR1 is SGHNT and CDR2 YYREEE (reference sequence). This CDR3 is 15 amino acids long. The junction had 4 bases not matched to a gene; V was cut back by 0 bases and J by 4 bases. CDR3 sequence reads: CASSLGTGVGTEAFF. For the CDR3, the DNA is TGTGCCAGCAGCTTGGGGACAGGGGTGGGCACTGAAGCTTTCTTT. Combining the CDR3 with reference TRBV5-4 and TRBJ1-1 gives the whole variable domain ETGVTQSPTHLIKTRGQQVTLRCSSQSGHNTVSWYQQALGQGPQFIFQYYREEENGRGNFPPRFSGLQFPNYSSELNVNALELDDSALYLCASSLGTGVGTEAFFGQGTRLTVV.

The chain links TRBV19 to TRBJ2-3, with D tentatively TRBD1 (5 bases). The CDR3 consists of 13 residues. Germline V gene data show CDR1 as LNHDA and CDR2 as SQIVND (reference sequence). V lost 5 bases to trimming and J lost 2 bases, with 8 bases between them. CDR3 loop: CASSVGHTDTQYF. The CDR3 bases are TGTGCCAGTAGTGTCGGACACACAGATACGCAGTATTTT.

V usage is TRBV13 and J usage is TRBJ2-5, with TRBD2 as a possible D gene (6 bases). The V gene's germline CDR1 is PRHDT and CDR2 FYEKMQ (reference sequence). Trimming left V 5 bases short and J 3 bases short, with 19 bases between. The CDR3 extends over 16 amino acids. CDR3 region: CASSHRFSSEKETQYF. The CDR3 nucleotides are TGTGCCAGCAGCCACCGATTTTCTAGCGAAAAAGAGACCCAGTACTTC.

This clone came up once. This chain joins TRBV10-3 and TRBJ2-4; TRBD1 agrees at 7 bases. Germline V gene data show CDR1 as ENHRY and CDR2 as SYGVKD. The CDR3 is 13 amino acids. V shed 6 bases, J shed 3 bases, and the junction held 2 bases outside the gene matches. In nucleotides, the CDR3 is TGTGCCATCAGCGGGGACAGCAAAAACATTCAGTACTTC. This encodes CAISGDSKNIQYF.

V and J are TRBV11-3 and TRBJ2-7; maybe TRBD1 (6 bases). This CDR3 spans 14 amino acids. Trimming shortened V by 5 bases and J by 3 bases, and 14 bases separated the two germline ends. Germline V gives CDR1 SGHNT, CDR2 YENEEA. As DNA, the CDR3 is TGTGCCAGCAGCCCCATGACAGGAGGCTACGAGCAGTACTTC. This translates into CASSPMTGGYEQYF.

In this sample, this clone turned up a few times. The rearrangement uses TRBV24-1 and TRBJ1-2; no clear D. The CDR3 extends over 12 amino acids. Germline V gives CDR1 KGHDR, CDR2 SFDVKD. Trimming took off 4 bases at V and 7 bases at J, with 9 bases between the two ends. The CDR3 DNA sequence: TGTGCCACCAGTGAGTTTGGGCTTGGCTACACCTTC. As protein: CATSEFGLGYTF.

The genes are TRBV6-6 and TRBJ1-1; no reliable D call. Per the germline V gene, CDR1 is MNHNY and CDR2 is SVGAGI (reference sequence). The CDR3 runs 14 residues. Trimming took 0 bases from V and 5 from J, leaving 10 bases between them. The CDR3 reads CASSYSEGGTEAFF. The CDR3 coding sequence is TGTGCCAGCAGTTACTCCGAAGGAGGAACTGAAGCTTTCTTT.

V is TRBV3-1 (or the pseudogene TRBV3-2) and J is TRBJ2-5, with D perhaps matching TRBD1 (5 bases). The CDR3 is 15 amino acids. CDR1 and CDR2 from the germline V gene are LGHDT and YNNKEL (reference sequence). V lost 4 bases, J lost 1 base, and 13 bases lay in between. In DNA, the CDR3 is TGTGCCAGCAGCCTTTTCGGACATTTCCAAGAGACCCAGTACTTC. It encodes CASSLFGHFQETQYF.

V gene TRBV4-2 combines with J gene TRBJ1-2, with 8 bases matching TRBD1. The germline gives CDR1 LGHNA, CDR2 YNFKEQ. Unmatched junction bases numbered 7, after V lost 4 bases and J lost 3 bases. This CDR3 has 15 residues. CDR3 amino acids: CASSRDRHADYGYTF. For the CDR3, the DNA is TGTGCCAGCAGCCGGGACAGGCACGCTGACTATGGCTACACCTTC.

This clone has only one observation. This chain connects TRBV18 to TRBJ2-7, with D maybe TRBD2 (5 bases). CDR1 is KGHSH and CDR2 is LQKENI in the germline V gene. The V and J ends lost 5 bases and 7 bases respectively, with 15 bases between them. The CDR3 extends over 13 amino acids. CDR3 residues: CASSSGNLWEQYF. The DNA of the CDR3 is TGTGCCAGCTCATCCGGGAACTTATGGGAGCAGTACTTC.

The V and J genes are TRBV11-3 and TRBJ2-7; 9 bases line up with TRBD1. After removal of 5 bases from V and 6 bases from J, the junction contained 14 bases not matched to a gene. The germline CDR1 and CDR2 sequences are SGHNT and YENEEA. This CDR3 has 16 residues. The CDR3 loop is CASSLLLGDRVPEQYF. In DNA form, the CDR3 reads TGTGCCAGCAGCCTCCTCTTGGGGGACAGGGTGCCCGAGCAGTACTTC.

The chain combines TRBV7-8 with TRBJ1-4; maybe TRBD1 (6 bases). The germline V gene has CDR1 SGHVS and CDR2 FQNEAQ. V lost 5 bases to trimming and J lost 6 bases, with 16 bases between them. The CDR3 sequence is 15 residues long. CDR3 in amino acids: CASSLRGLGDEKLFF. CDR3 nucleotides: TGTGCCAGCAGCCTAAGGGGGTTGGGGGATGAAAAACTGTTTTTT.

This clone was counted only a few times. The chain combines TRBV28 with TRBJ1-1, with D perhaps TRBD1 (5 bases). Trimming shortened V by 6 bases and J by 0 bases, and 11 bases separated the two germline ends. Germline CDR1 MDHEN, CDR2 SYDVKM. The CDR3 spans 14 residues. The DNA of the CDR3 is TGTGCCAGCAGCCGCGGGGCAATGAACACTGAAGCTTTCTTT. Translating it yields CASSRGAMNTEAFF.

CDR3 DNA: TGTGCCAGCAGCCCCGGACAGGGCAGTCGGGTAGCTCGACAAGAGACCCAGTACTTC. The encoded protein is CASSPGQGSRVARQETQYF. The V gene is TRBV7-2, the J gene TRBJ2-5; 8 bases are shared with TRBD1. The ends lost 5 bases at V and 2 bases at J; junction bases unmatched: 19. Germline V gene data show CDR1 as SGHTA and CDR2 as FQGNSA. The CDR3 runs 19 residues. The variable domain in full, with the rest retrieved from reference TRBV7-2 and TRBJ2-5, is GAGVSQSPSNKVTEKGKDVELRCDPISGHTALYWYRQSLGQGLEFLIYFQGNSAPDKSGLPSDRFSAERTGGSVSTLTIQRTQQEDSAVYLCASSPGQGSRVARQETQYFGPGTRLLVL.

V gene TRBV3-1 (or the pseudogene TRBV3-2) combines with J gene TRBJ2-1; D remains ambiguous. Germline V lookup: CDR1 LGHDT, CDR2 YNNKEL (reference sequence). CDR3 length: 15 amino acids. V gave up 0 bases and J gave up 4 bases, with 10 bases separating them. The CDR3 region has the DNA TGTGCCAGCAGCCAAGACGTGGCTGCTTACAATGAGCAGTTCTTC. This translates into CASSQDVAAYNEQFF.

This clone was seen only once. The V call is TRBV10-3, the J call TRBJ2-1, with D perhaps matching TRBD2 (5 bases). Germline assignment: CDR1 ENHRY and CDR2 SYGVKD. V lost 3 bases and J lost 5, with 17 bases in between. The CDR3 runs to 16 residues. The CDR3 DNA reads TGTGCCATCAGTGATATAACGGGGAATTCAAACAATGAGCAGTTCTTC. It translates to CAISDITGNSNNEQFF.

The chain couples TRBV6-6 to TRBJ1-5; 7 nucleotides line up with TRBD1. J gave up 7 bases and V 0 bases, and 0 bases lay outside the gene matches. CDR1 is MNHNY, CDR2 SVGAGI, per germline (reference sequence). This CDR3 comprises 13 residues. CDR3 protein: CASSYSTGQPQHF. The DNA for the CDR3 is TGTGCCAGCAGTTACTCGACAGGGCAGCCCCAGCATTTT.

The V call is TRBV30, the J call TRBJ1-1; D remains unclear. In germline, CDR1 is GTSNPN, CDR2 SVGIG (reference sequence). The CDR3 totals 13 residues. Trimming shortened V by 3 bases and J by 7 bases, and 15 bases separated the two germline ends. Here the CDR3 DNA reads TGTGCCTGGAGAGCTTCCCTGAGCTTTGAAGCTTTCTTT. Its translation is CAWRASLSFEAFF.

Concerning this clone: Its ends do not fully match the called genes, so a read error is possible. The genes are TRBV13 and TRBJ2-5, with TRBD1 matching 7 bases. The CDR3 is 18 residues long. Looked up from germline, CDR1 is PRHDT and CDR2 is FYEKMQ (reference sequence). The CDR3 DNA is TGTGCCAGCAACTTACAACGGGACAGCCGCTCGGGGAAAGAGACCCAGTACTTC. Translated: CASNLQRDSRSGKETQYF.

The rearrangement uses TRBV20-1 and TRBJ2-5; D unclear. Germline V gene sequence: CDR1 DFQATT, CDR2 SNEGSKA (reference sequence). This CDR3 comprises 14 residues. V was clipped by 3 bases and J by 1 base, with 12 bases between them. This CDR3 reads CSASWAGPQETQYF. The CDR3 DNA reads as TGCAGTGCTAGTTGGGCAGGTCCCCAAGAGACCCAGTACTTC.

This chain uses TRBV29-1 with TRBJ2-3; a possible D gene is TRBD2 (7 bases). V lost 5 bases and J lost 2, with 14 bases in between. The CDR3 extends over 14 amino acids. The germline gives CDR1 SQVTM, CDR2 ANQGSEA. This chain's CDR3 is CSVLPGGLTDTQYF. The CDR3 bases are TGCAGCGTTCTACCGGGGGGCCTCACAGATACGCAGTATTTT.

V is TRBV4-1 and J is TRBJ1-1, with TRBD1 identical over 9 bases. V lost 4 bases to trimming and J lost 4 bases; unmatched junction nucleotides: 16. This CDR3 contains 18 residues. Germline CDR1 MGHRA, CDR2 YSYEKL. CDR3 sequence (DNA): TGCGCCAGCAGCCCCCCGGGACAGGGTATACGTTCCGGCACTGAAGCTTTCTTT. This translates into CASSPPGQGIRSGTEAFF.

The V call is TRBV13, the J call TRBJ2-1, with a possible D match to TRBD2 (6 bases). From germline, CDR1 is PRHDT and CDR2 FYEKMQ (reference sequence). Trimming stripped 6 bases from V and 2 bases from J, with 11 bases between. CDR3 length: 14 amino acids. In nucleotides, the CDR3 is TGTGCCAGCAGGCATCTAGCGCCCTACAATGAGCAGTTCTTC. Its translation is CASRHLAPYNEQFF.